Each of the 22 T cell receptor beta chains below was sequenced from the same sample in a study of quantifying T cell responses using KT2 cells. Study-level background: Reverse transcription used primers in the TCR alpha and beta constant regions.

A single-stranded UMI oligo with SP2 sequence was ligated to cDNA 3' ends. First-round PCR used three to five cycles and beta primers RC1.1 and RC1.2 covering TRBC1 and TRBC2. TCRdb fed the UMI-ligation and nested PCR reads into MiXCR, producing one record per CDR3 protein. The data show about 50,000 distinct CDR3 sequences, roughly 11% seen once. The sample comprised PBMCs spiked with cells of the T cell clone KT2. The receptors were gathered from a human donor.

For this clonotype: The junction does not match germline at one end; this may be a read error. V usage is TRBV2 and J usage is TRBJ2-3, with a possible D match to TRBD2 (6 bases). This CDR3 is built from 12 residues. Germline V gives CDR1 SNHLY, CDR2 FYNNEI. The CDR3 loop reads CASSEALATQLF. CDR3 in DNA: TGTGCCAGCAGTGAAGCGCTAGCGACCCAGCTTTTT.

V usage is TRBV7-2 and J usage is TRBJ2-3, with D perhaps matching TRBD2 (5 bases). Trimming left V 4 bases short and J 0 bases short, with 11 bases between. Germline V gene sequence: CDR1 SGHTA, CDR2 FQGNSA. The CDR3 extends over 15 amino acids. The CDR3 spells CASSSDGLSTDTQYF. The CDR3 region has the DNA TGTGCCAGCAGCTCAGACGGACTGAGCACAGATACGCAGTATTTT.

This clonotype has more than one count but fewer than ten. The V gene is TRBV10-1, the J gene TRBJ2-1; 7 bases line up with TRBD2. Unmatched junction bases numbered 6, after V lost 0 bases and J lost 7 bases. Germline assignment: CDR1 WNHNN and CDR2 SYGVQD (reference sequence). The CDR3 is 15 amino acids. DNA for the CDR3: TGCGCCAGCAGTGAGTCGGGGCTAGCGGAGAATGAGCAGTTCTTC. Translation: CASSESGLAENEQFF.

The gene calls are TRBV4-1 and TRBJ1-5; D gene ambiguous. Germline V gene sequence: CDR1 MGHRA, CDR2 YSYEKL. V dropped 1 base and J dropped 4 bases, with 17 bases sitting between them. The CDR3 has 17 amino acids. The CDR3 DNA reads TGCGCCAGCAGCCAAGTTTTGGCCAGGCCCAAAAATCAGCCCCAGCATTTT. This gives the protein CASSQVLARPKNQPQHF.

The chain has TRBV29-1 and TRBJ2-1, with 8 bases fitting TRBD1. CDR3 length equals 15 residues. CDR1 and CDR2 from the germline V gene are SQVTM and ANQGSEA. Unmatched junction bases numbered 6, after V lost 3 bases and J lost 2 bases. In DNA, the CDR3 is TGCAGCGTTGAGCGCCGGGACAGGACCTACAATGAGCAGTTCTTC. Amino acid sequence: CSVERRDRTYNEQFF.

The table lists this clonotype with a few counts. This sequence joins TRBV7-2 and TRBJ1-1; D gene ambiguous. V lost 1 base and J lost 1, with 10 bases in between. The germline V gene encodes CDR1 SGHTA and CDR2 FQGNSA. The CDR3 runs to 15 residues. CDR3 sequence (DNA): TGTGCCAGCAGCTTAGTTCGTGCCAGGAACACTGAAGCTTTCTTT. Its translation is CASSLVRARNTEAFF. Drawing the rest from reference TRBV7-2 and TRBJ1-1, the complete variable domain is GAGVSQSPSNKVTEKGKDVELRCDPISGHTALYWYRQSLGQGLEFLIYFQGNSAPDKSGLPSDRFSAERTGGSVSTLTIQRTQQEDSAVYLCASSLVRARNTEAFFGQGTRLTVV.

In its sample, this clonotype was seen a few times. The J gene is TRBJ1-1, the V gene TRBV15, with D possibly being TRBD1 (5 bases). Germline V gives CDR1 LNHNV, CDR2 YYDKDF (reference sequence). The CDR3 covers 15 residues. V dropped 2 bases and J dropped 3 bases, with 13 bases sitting between them. The DNA for the CDR3 is TGTGCCACCAGCAGACCCCCGGACACCGACACTGAAGCTTTCTTT. Translation gives CATSRPPDTDTEAFF.

This clonotype was seen a handful of times. The chain employs TRBV5-1 and TRBJ1-2; a weak D match, TRBD1 (6 bases). V was trimmed by 0 bases and J by 1 base, leaving 10 bases between them. The CDR3 has 15 residues. The germline gives CDR1 SGHRS, CDR2 YFSETQ. The chain's CDR3 is CASSLGQEFNYGYTF. The CDR3, as DNA: TGCGCCAGCAGCTTGGGACAGGAGTTTAACTATGGCTACACCTTC.

The V gene is TRBV6-5, the J gene TRBJ1-2; TRBD1 matches 10 bases. CDR3 length: 17 amino acids. CDR1 and CDR2 from the germline V gene are MNHEY and SVGAGI. Here the CDR3 reads CASNSGTGVEANYGYTF. CDR3 in DNA: TGTGCAAGTAATTCCGGGACAGGGGTTGAGGCTAACTATGGCTACACCTTC.

There are a few counts of this clonotype. The J gene is TRBJ2-1, the V gene TRBV14, with TRBD2 identical over 8 bases. The CDR3 covers 16 residues. Germline CDR1 SGHDN, CDR2 FVKESK. V shed 3 bases, J shed 5 bases, and the junction held 9 bases outside the gene matches. CDR3 in DNA: TGTGCCAGCAGCCAGGCGGGGGGCGCAATAAACAATGAGCAGTTCTTC. Its translation is CASSQAGGAINNEQFF. Full variable domain (remainder filled in from reference TRBV14 and TRBJ2-1): EAGVTQFPSHSVIEKGQTVTLRCDPISGHDNLYWYRRVMGKEIKFLLHFVKESKQDESGMPNNRFLAERTGGTYSTLKVQPAELEDSGVYFCASSQAGGAINNEQFFGPGTRLTVL.

This clonotype was counted between two and nine times. The rearrangement links TRBV25-1 to TRBJ2-7; 8 bases are a match to TRBD1. Losses at the gene ends were 4 bases for V and 5 bases for J; bases not matched to a gene: 10. Germline assignment: CDR1 MGHDK and CDR2 SYGVNS. The CDR3 contains 15 residues. The DNA for the CDR3 is TGTGCCAGCAGTGGAGGCCAGGGGGCTTACAACGAGCAGTACTTC. Translating gives CASSGGQGAYNEQYF.

This chain connects TRBV5-1 to TRBJ2-7; 7 bases fit TRBD1. The CDR3 consists of 15 residues. V was pared by 2 bases and J by 4 bases, with 9 bases of the junction left unmatched. Looked up from germline, CDR1 is SGHRS and CDR2 is YFSETQ. The CDR3 loop is CASSLKTEQGYEQYF. DNA of the CDR3: TGCGCCAGCAGCTTAAAAACAGAACAGGGGTACGAGCAGTACTTC.

This clonotype has more than one count but fewer than ten. The V gene is TRBV29-1, the J gene TRBJ1-2; no clear D. V was pared by 4 bases and J by 10 bases, with 13 bases between. CDR1 SQVTM and CDR2 ANQGSEA come from the germline V gene. This CDR3 comprises 11 residues. The CDR3 loop reads CSVVQQVDYTF. DNA for the CDR3: TGCAGCGTTGTTCAGCAAGTAGACTACACCTTC.

The J gene is TRBJ2-3, the V gene TRBV27; D possibly uses TRBD1 or TRBD2 (6 bases each). The germline V gene has CDR1 MNHEY and CDR2 SMNVEV (reference sequence). The V end was cut by 0 bases, the J end by 4 bases, with 17 bases between. This CDR3 has 17 residues. CDR3 region: CASSLSSRGGGADTQYF. The CDR3 DNA follows: TGTGCCAGCAGTTTATCGTCTAGAGGGGGAGGAGCAGATACGCAGTATTTT.

Many counts were recorded for this clonotype. The rearrangement joins TRBV9 to TRBJ2-3; tentative D call: TRBD2 (6 bases). Germline CDR1 SGDLS, CDR2 YYNGEE. The V end lost 3 bases, the J end lost 1 base, and 12 bases lay between the germline ends. The CDR3 is 15 residues long. In DNA form, the CDR3 reads TGTGCCAGCAGCGACCTAGGAGGGGGCACAGATACGCAGTATTTT. It codes for CASSDLGGGTDTQYF.

Only a few counts were recorded for this clonotype. This chain joins TRBV20-1 and TRBJ2-7; 11 bases align to TRBD1. The CDR3 has 15 residues. V was pared by 6 bases and J by 5 bases, with 12 bases of the junction left unmatched. Germline V CDR1 and CDR2: DFQATT, SNEGSKA (reference sequence). CDR3 protein: CSALQPWTGGNEQYF. CDR3 sequence (DNA): TGCAGTGCCCTGCAACCTTGGACAGGGGGCAACGAGCAGTACTTC.

This clonotype was counted a few times. V usage is TRBV19 and J usage is TRBJ1-1; D gene uncertain. Trimming removed 7 bases from V and 6 bases from J, with 15 bases in between. Germline-derived CDR1 and CDR2 are LNHDA and SQIVND (reference sequence). The CDR3 extends over 13 amino acids. The chain's CDR3 is CASTNTRNSEAFF. The CDR3 DNA is TGTGCCAGTACCAACACAAGAAACTCTGAAGCTTTCTTT. Full variable domain (remainder filled in from reference TRBV19 and TRBJ1-1): DGGITQSPKYLFRKEGQNVTLSCEQNLNHDAMYWYRQDPGQGLRLIYYSQIVNDFQKGDIAEGYSVSREKKESFPLTVTSAQKNPTAFYLCASTNTRNSEAFFGQGTRLTVV.

V usage is TRBV1 and J usage is TRBJ1-3. TRBV1 represents a pseudogene. There are 16 residues in the CDR3. As DNA, the CDR3 is TGCACCAGCACGATGGGAAGTAGGTTAAATGGAAACACCATATATTTT. Protein product: CTSTMGSRLNGNTIYF.

The chain recombines TRBV11-2 with TRBJ2-1; D ambiguous. Between the trimmed V and J ends, which lost 6 bases and 2 bases, there was a span of 14 bases. Germline CDR1 is SGHAT and CDR2 is FQNNGV. The CDR3 spans 15 residues. The DNA for the CDR3 is TGTGCCAGCAGGGGGTGGCGAGCGACCTACAATGAGCAGTTCTTC. This codes for CASRGWRATYNEQFF.

The sample holds many counts of this clonotype. The chain employs TRBV2 and TRBJ1-1; tentative D call: TRBD1 (6 bases). The CDR3 covers 14 residues. Trimming took 6 bases from V and 3 from J, leaving 14 bases between them. Germline V gene sequence: CDR1 SNHLY, CDR2 FYNNEI. The CDR3 DNA is TGTGCCAGCAGCCTCTCAGGGGCGCACACTGAAGCTTTCTTT. Encoded protein: CASSLSGAHTEAFF.

The gene calls are TRBV2 and TRBJ1-5, with 12 positions matching TRBD1. The ends lost 6 bases at V and 6 bases at J; junction bases unmatched: 6. This CDR3 is 15 amino acids long. The germline V gene encodes CDR1 SNHLY and CDR2 FYNNEI. Here the CDR3 reads CASSMGQGALQPQHF. In DNA, the CDR3 is TGTGCCAGCAGCATGGGACAGGGGGCTCTTCAGCCCCAGCATTTT.

Ten or more counts support this clonotype. This chain links TRBV4-3 with TRBJ2-5; perhaps TRBD1 as D (6 bases). Trimming took 0 bases from V and 4 from J, leaving 18 bases between them. This CDR3 spans 17 amino acids. Germline V CDR1 and CDR2: LGHNA, YSLEER. The DNA for the CDR3 is TGCGCCAGCAGCCAAGATCTAAACAGGGTAGTAGGAGAGACCCAGTACTTC. Encoded protein: CASSQDLNRVVGETQYF.